What follows describes a single TCR beta chain. Its specificity is not known. The sample originates from a study of post-analysis software for immune sequencing data. Overall study context: Patients with relapsing-remitting, secondary progressive and progressive-relapsing multiple sclerosis courses were all represented. Overall study results and limits: Relative to controls, patients with multiple sclerosis showed significantly lower normalized Chao1 diversity. Patients carried several TRBV segments more frequently than controls did, and TRBV5-6, TRBV5-1 and TRBV20-1 were among them. Samples from one preparation batch, clustered by F measure, grouped strongly together.

The CDR3 has 15 residues. Trimming cost V 2 bases and J 3 bases, with 13 bases left between them. Germline CDR1 and CDR2: MNHNS and SASEGT. Unique molecular identifiers had been added to the TCR beta cDNA libraries. The yield from roughly 1 to 10 million T cells was 500,000 or so cDNA molecules in total. Each CDR3 protein gets one entry after TCRdb re-called the PCR reads with MiXCR. The table lists hundreds of thousands of distinct CDR3 sequences, under 55% of them singletons. Sequenced material: blood. The chain carries TRBV6-1 and TRBJ1-2; a possible D gene is TRBD1 (5 bases). The receptor was derived from a girl aged 5-17 years with multiple sclerosis. CDR3 coding DNA: TGTGCCAGCAGTGAATTTGGGGGGATCGACTATGGCTACACCTTC. It codes for CASSEFGGIDYGYTF.